This T cell receptor beta chain was documented in a study of T cells in localized non-small cell lung cancer. General study points: Appearances in adjacent lung were noted for a median roughly 50 of the top 100 tumor clones. Patients showing higher blood T cell density tended to see longer overall survival. Uninvolved neighboring lung showed the greatest T cell clonality, exceeding tumor. Sequencing was limited to one tumor region, leaving the possibility of heterogeneity open.

Produced via immunoSEQ multiplex PCR; TCRdb's table is partial and in-frame only. The sample has about 78,000 clones; just under 85% are singletons. About this clone: Its cognate antigen is unknown.

The source was peripheral blood, collected before any cancer treatment. This sequence originates from a man aged 40 to 70 with stage I lung adenocarcinoma.

The CDR3 DNA is TGTGCCAGCAGCCCCCTTGGGGGCGCCGGGGAGCTGTTTTTT. It yields the protein CASSPLGGAGELFF. The chain joins TRBV7-9 to TRBJ2-2; a possible D gene is TRBD1 (6 bases). Germline CDR1 SEHNR, CDR2 FQNEAQ (reference sequence). Trimming took 5 bases from V and 6 from J, leaving 13 bases between them. CDR3 length: 14 amino acids.